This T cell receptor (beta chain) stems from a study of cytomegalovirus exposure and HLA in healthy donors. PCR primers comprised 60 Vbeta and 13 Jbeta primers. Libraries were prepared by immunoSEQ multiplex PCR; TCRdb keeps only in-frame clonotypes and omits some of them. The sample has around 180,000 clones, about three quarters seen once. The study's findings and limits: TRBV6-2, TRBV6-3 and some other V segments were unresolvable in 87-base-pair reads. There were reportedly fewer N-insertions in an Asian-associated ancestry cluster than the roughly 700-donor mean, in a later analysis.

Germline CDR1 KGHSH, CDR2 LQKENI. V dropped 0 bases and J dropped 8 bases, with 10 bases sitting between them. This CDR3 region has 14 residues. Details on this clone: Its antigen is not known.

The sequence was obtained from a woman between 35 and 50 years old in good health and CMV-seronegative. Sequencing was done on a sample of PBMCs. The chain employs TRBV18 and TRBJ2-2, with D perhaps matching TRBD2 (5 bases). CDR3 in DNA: TGTGCCAGCTCACCACCCAATAGCGTGGGGGAGCTGTTTTTT. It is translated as CASSPPNSVGELFF.